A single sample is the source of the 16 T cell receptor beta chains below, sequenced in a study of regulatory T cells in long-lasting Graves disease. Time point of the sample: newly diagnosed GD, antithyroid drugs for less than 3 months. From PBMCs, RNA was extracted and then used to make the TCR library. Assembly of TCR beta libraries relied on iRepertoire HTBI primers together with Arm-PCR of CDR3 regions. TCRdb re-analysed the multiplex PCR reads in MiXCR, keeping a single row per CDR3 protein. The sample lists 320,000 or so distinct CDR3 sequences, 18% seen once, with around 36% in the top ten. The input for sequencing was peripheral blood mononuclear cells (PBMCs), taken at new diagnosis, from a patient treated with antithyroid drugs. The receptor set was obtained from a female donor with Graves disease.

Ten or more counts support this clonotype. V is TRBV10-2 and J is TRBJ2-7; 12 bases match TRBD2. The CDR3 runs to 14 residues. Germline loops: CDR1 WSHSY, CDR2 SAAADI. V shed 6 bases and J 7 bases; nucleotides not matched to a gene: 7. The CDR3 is CASRMTSGSKEQYF. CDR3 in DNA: TGCGCCAGCAGAATGACTAGCGGGAGCAAGGAGCAGTACTTC.

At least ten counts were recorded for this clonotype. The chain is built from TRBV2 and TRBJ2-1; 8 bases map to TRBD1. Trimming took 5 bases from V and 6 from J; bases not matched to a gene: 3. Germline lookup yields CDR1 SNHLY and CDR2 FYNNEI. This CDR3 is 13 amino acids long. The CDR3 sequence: CASSWTGPNEQFF. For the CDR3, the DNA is TGTGCCAGCAGTTGGACAGGGCCCAATGAGCAGTTCTTC.

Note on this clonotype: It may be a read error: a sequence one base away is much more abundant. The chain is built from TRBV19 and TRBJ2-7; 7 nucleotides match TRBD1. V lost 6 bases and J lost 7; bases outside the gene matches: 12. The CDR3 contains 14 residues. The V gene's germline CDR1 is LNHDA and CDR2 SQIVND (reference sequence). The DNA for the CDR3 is TGTGCCAGTAGATCGCCGAGACAGGGAGTTGAGCAGTACTTC. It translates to CASRSPRQGVEQYF.

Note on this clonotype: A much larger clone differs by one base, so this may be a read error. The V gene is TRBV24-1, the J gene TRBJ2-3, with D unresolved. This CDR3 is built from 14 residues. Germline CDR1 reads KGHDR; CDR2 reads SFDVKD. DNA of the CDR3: TGTGCCACCAGTGATTTAGGCTCCACAGATACGCGGTATTTT. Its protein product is CATSDLGSTDTRYF.

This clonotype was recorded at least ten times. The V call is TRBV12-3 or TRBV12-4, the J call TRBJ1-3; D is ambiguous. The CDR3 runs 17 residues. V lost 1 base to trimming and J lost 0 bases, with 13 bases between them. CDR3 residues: CASSLVAATTSGNTIYF. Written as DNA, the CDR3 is TGTGCCAGCAGTTTAGTAGCAGCTACCACCTCTGGAAACACCATATATTTT.

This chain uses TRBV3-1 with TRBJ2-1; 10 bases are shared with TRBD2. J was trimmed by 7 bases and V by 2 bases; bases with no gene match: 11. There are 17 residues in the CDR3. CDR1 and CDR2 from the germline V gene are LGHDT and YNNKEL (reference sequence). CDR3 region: CASSQLESGRVKNEQFF. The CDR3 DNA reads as TGTGCCAGCAGCCAATTAGAGAGCGGGAGGGTGAAGAATGAGCAGTTCTTC.

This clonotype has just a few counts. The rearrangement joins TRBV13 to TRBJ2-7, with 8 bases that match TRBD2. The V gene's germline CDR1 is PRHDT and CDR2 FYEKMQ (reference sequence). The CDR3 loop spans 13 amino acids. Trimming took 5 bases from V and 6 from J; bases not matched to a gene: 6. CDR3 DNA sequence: TGTGCCAGCAGCCCCGTCACTAGCGGCGAGCAGTACTTC. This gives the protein CASSPVTSGEQYF.

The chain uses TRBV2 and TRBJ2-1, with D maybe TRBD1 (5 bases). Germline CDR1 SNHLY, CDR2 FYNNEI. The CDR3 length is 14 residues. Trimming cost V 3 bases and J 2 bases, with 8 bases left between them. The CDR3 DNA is TGTGCCAGCAGTGACTCAGGGCCCTACAATGAGCAGTTCTTC. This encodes CASSDSGPYNEQFF.

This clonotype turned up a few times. The CDR3 sequence: CSVEGDGASGRGKTYEQYF. The CDR3 coding sequence is TGCAGCGTTGAGGGGGATGGGGCTAGCGGGAGAGGGAAGACCTACGAGCAGTACTTC. The V gene is TRBV29-1, the J gene TRBJ2-7; TRBD2 agrees at 10 bases. In germline, CDR1 is SQVTM, CDR2 ANQGSEA. J gave up 2 bases and V 3 bases, and 19 bases lay outside the gene matches. The CDR3 extends over 19 amino acids.

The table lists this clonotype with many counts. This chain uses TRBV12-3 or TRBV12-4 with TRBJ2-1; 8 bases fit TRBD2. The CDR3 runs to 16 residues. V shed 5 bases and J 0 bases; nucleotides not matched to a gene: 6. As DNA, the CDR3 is TGTGCCAGCAGTCCCCTGAGCGGGGGCTCCTACAATGAGCAGTTCTTC. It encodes CASSPLSGGSYNEQFF.

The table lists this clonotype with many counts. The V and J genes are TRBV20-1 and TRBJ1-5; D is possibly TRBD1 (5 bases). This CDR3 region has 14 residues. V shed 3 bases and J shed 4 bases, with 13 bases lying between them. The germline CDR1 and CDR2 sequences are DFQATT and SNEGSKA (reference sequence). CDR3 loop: CSASAGTSNQPQHF. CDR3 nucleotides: TGCAGTGCTAGCGCCGGGACGTCGAATCAGCCCCAGCATTTT.

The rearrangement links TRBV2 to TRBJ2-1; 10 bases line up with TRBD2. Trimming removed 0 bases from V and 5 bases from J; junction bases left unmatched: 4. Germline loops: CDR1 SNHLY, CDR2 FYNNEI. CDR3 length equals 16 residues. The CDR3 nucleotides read TGTGCCAGCAGTGAAGCGGACGGACTAGCGGACAATGAGCAGTTCTTC. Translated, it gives CASSEADGLADNEQFF.

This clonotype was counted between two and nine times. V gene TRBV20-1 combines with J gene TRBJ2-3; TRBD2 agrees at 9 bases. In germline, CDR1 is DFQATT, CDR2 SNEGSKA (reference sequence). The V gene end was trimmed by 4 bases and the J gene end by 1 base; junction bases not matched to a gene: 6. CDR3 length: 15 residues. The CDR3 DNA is TGCAGTGCTATGCGGGAGGGCGGGGGCACAGATACGCAGTATTTT. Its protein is CSAMREGGGTDTQYF.

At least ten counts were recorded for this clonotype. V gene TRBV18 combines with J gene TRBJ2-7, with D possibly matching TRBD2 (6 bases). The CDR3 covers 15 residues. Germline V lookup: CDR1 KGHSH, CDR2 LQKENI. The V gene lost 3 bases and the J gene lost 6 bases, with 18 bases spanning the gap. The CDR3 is CASSPTLGMGGEQYF. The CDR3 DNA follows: TGTGCCAGCTCACCCACGTTGGGGATGGGAGGCGAGCAGTACTTC.

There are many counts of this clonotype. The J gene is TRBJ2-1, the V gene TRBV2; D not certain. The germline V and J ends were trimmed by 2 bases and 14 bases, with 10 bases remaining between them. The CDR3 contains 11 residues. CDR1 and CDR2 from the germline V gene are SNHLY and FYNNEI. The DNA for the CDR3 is TGTGCCAGCAGTGAAACGAGGTACGAGTTCTTC. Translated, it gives CASSETRYEFF.

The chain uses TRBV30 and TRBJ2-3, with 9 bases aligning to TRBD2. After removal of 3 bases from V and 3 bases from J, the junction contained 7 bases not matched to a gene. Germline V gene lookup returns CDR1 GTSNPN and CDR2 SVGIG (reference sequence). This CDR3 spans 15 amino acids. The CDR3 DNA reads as TGTGCCTGGAGCCTCGGGACTAGCTCGACAGATACGCAGTATTTT. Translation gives CAWSLGTSSTDTQYF.